These 16 T cell receptor beta chains were sequenced from one sample in a study of T cell clonality in common variable immunodeficiency. Study-level findings and limits: In common variable immunodeficiency, TCR beta chains reportedly carried fewer deletions and N-nucleotide insertions.

These receptors are not linked to any known antigen. The method was immunoSEQ multiplex PCR; TCRdb's version includes in-frame clones alone and lacks a portion of them. The sample contains 32,000 or so clones, none of them singletons. Sequencing was performed on peripheral blood mononuclear cells. The receptors originated from a human donor with common variable immunodeficiency.

This clone was counted ten times or more. The DNA read from the CDR3 is TGTGCCAGCAGCCAAGATCATACTAGGGTAGGGGATACG. It is translated as CASSQDHTRVGDT. The full CDR3 is CASSQDHTRVGDTQYF. The V gene is TRBV14, the J gene TRBJ2-3; D may be TRBD2 (5 bases). The read ends 3 residues early relative to the CDR3; the germline J gene fills the gap. This CDR3 comprises 16 residues. From germline, CDR1 is SGHDN and CDR2 FVKESK. V lost 0 bases, J lost 6 bases, and 16 bases lay in between.

About this clone itself: The sequenced fragment ends 3 residues before the CDR3 boundary, so the rest is inferred from the germline J gene. V gene TRBV2 combines with J gene TRBJ1-5; no reliable D call. Germline V gene lookup returns CDR1 SNHLY and CDR2 FYNNEI. The CDR3 covers 12 residues. Deletions cut 1 base from V and 9 bases from J, with 7 bases between. This chain's CDR3 is CASSEGSRPQHF. The covered CDR3 bases are TGTGCCAGCAGTGAAGGTAGCAGGCCC.

The sample holds a few counts of this clone. Sequencing ends 3 residues short of the CDR3 end; the germline J gene provides the rest. The chain couples TRBV2 to TRBJ2-3; D is possibly TRBD1 (6 bases). There are 14 residues in the CDR3. CDR1 and CDR2 from the germline V gene are SNHLY and FYNNEI. Trimming removed 4 bases from V and 2 bases from J, with 10 bases in between. The chain's CDR3 is CASSVDRFTDTQYF. CDR3 DNA, as far as it was read: TGTGCCAGCAGTGTTGACAGGTTCACAGATACG.

This clone was seen many times. The part of the CDR3 DNA that was read is TGTGCCAGCGGGTCGACTAGCGGGTACTACGAG. Protein sequence: CASGSTSGYYE. The complete CDR3 sequence is CASGSTSGYYEQYF. V usage is TRBV5-6 and J usage is TRBJ2-7; 10 positions match TRBD2. The read falls 3 residues short of the CDR3 end, and the missing part is taken from the germline J gene. Germline V gives CDR1 SGHDT, CDR2 YYEEEE. With V trimmed by 7 bases and J by 3 bases, 7 bases remained unmatched. The CDR3 length is 14 residues.

This clone was recorded many times. Relative to the germline gene, one junction end is altered; a read error may explain this. Sequencing ends 3 residues short of the CDR3 end; the germline J gene provides the rest. This chain joins TRBV2 and TRBJ2-7, with a weak D call TRBD2 (6 bases). The CDR3 has 16 amino acids. Germline assignment: CDR1 SNHLY and CDR2 FYNNEI. The DNA read from the CDR3 is TGTGCCAGCAGGGAAGGTTGGGGGGACCCCTCCTACGAG. It is translated as CASREGWGDPSYE. The CDR3, in full, reads CASREGWGDPSYEQYF.

This clone was picked up many times. The CDR3 goes on 3 residues after the read ends, and that part is filled in from the germline J gene. This sequence joins TRBV29-1 and TRBJ1-2; D is ambiguous. V lost 4 bases to trimming and J lost 0 bases, with 6 bases between them. Germline values: CDR1 SQVTM, CDR2 ANQGSEA. The CDR3 runs 12 residues. CDR3 protein: CSVGATNYGYTF. The CDR3 DNA, read in part, is TGCAGCGTTGGGGCTACTAACTATGGC. The full variable domain, its missing parts supplied by reference TRBV29-1 and TRBJ1-2, is SAVISQKPSRDICQRGTSLTIQCQVDSQVTMMFWYRQQPGQSLTLIATANQGSEATYESGFVIDKFPISRPNLTFSTLTVSNMSPEDSSIYLCSVGATNYGYTFGSGTRLTVV.

This clone was counted between two and nine times. With the read ending 3 residues before the CDR3 end, the germline J gene is used to fill in that end. The rearrangement uses TRBV29-1 and TRBJ2-7, with 7 bases identical to TRBD2. Trimming at V came to 6 bases and at J to 2 bases, leaving 4 bases not matched to a gene. The length of the CDR3 is 12 residues. Germline V gene lookup returns CDR1 SQVTM and CDR2 ANQGSEA. CDR3 bases read: TGCAGCGTACCGGCGGGGGCCTACGAG. Protein product: CSVPAGAYE. The complete CDR3 sequence is CSVPAGAYEQYF.

This clone was detected a few times. The observed sequence ends 3 residues before the CDR3 terminus, with the missing tail filled in from the germline J gene. The chain couples TRBV7-9 to TRBJ1-1; unclear D gene. V was pared by 10 bases and J by 0 bases, with 9 bases between. Germline V lookup: CDR1 SEHNR, CDR2 FQNEAQ (reference sequence). The CDR3 spans 12 residues. CDR3 region: CATGGMNTEAFF. Partial CDR3 DNA: TGTGCCACAGGAGGCATGAACACTGAA.

This clone has a count of ten or more. The CDR3 end falls 3 residues outside the read, so it is completed with the germline J gene. The V gene is TRBV30, the J gene TRBJ1-1; tentatively, D is TRBD1 (5 bases). The CDR3 consists of 14 residues. The V and J ends lost 2 bases and 1 base respectively, with 11 bases between them. The germline gives CDR1 GTSNPN, CDR2 SVGIG (reference sequence). The CDR3 DNA, read in part, is TGTGCCTGGAGTTTGGGGGGAAAGAACACTGAA. It encodes CAWSLGGKNTE. The complete CDR3 protein is CAWSLGGKNTEAFF. The whole variable domain, filled in from reference TRBV30 and TRBJ1-1, reads SQTIHQWPATLVQPVGSPLSLECTVEGTSNPNLYWYRQAAGRGLQLLFYSVGIGQISSEVPQNLSASRPQDRQFILSSKKLLLSDSGFYLCAWSLGGKNTEAFFGQGTRLTVV.

This clone has a handful of counts. The read terminates 3 residues ahead of where the CDR3 ends, so the germline J gene completes it. The gene calls are TRBV11-2 and TRBJ1-4; TRBD1 might be the D (5 bases). The V and J ends lost 5 bases and 8 bases respectively, with 15 bases between them. Germline CDR1 is SGHAT and CDR2 is FQNNGV. CDR3 length: 14 amino acids. The covered CDR3 bases are TGTGCCAGCAGCCCGGGAGAGTGGGGCGAAAAA. It specifies CASSPGEWGEK. The CDR3 in its entirety is CASSPGEWGEKLFF.

About this clone itself: The read comes to an end 3 residues before the CDR3 does, leaving the germline J gene to fill in the end. The chain is built from TRBV13 and TRBJ2-5, with TRBD1 as a possible D gene (5 bases). V dropped 6 bases and J dropped 0 bases, with 14 bases sitting between them. The germline V gene encodes CDR1 PRHDT and CDR2 FYEKMQ (reference sequence). The CDR3 contains 15 residues. The CDR3 DNA, read in part, is TGTGCCAGCAGTTTACAGACAGCCTACCAAGAGACC. Its translation is CASSLQTAYQET. In full, the CDR3 reads CASSLQTAYQETQYF.

Ten or more counts support this clone. The CDR3 end is not reached by the read, which stops 3 residues before it; the germline J gene fills it in. The rearrangement links TRBV2 to TRBJ2-7; 7 bases map to TRBD1. This CDR3 has 12 residues. Per the germline V gene, CDR1 is SNHLY and CDR2 is FYNNEI. The J segment lost 3 bases and the V segment lost 7 bases, leaving 3 bases of the junction unmatched. The CDR3: CASNRGFYEQYF. Incomplete CDR3 DNA: TGTGCCAGCAACAGGGGCTTCTACGAG.

This clone was counted many times. The read stops 3 residues short of the end of the CDR3; the missing end is completed from the germline J gene. The chain has TRBV7-2 and TRBJ2-6; perhaps TRBD1 as D (6 bases). V was cut by 6 bases and J by 2 bases, with 8 bases left in between. The CDR3 spans 14 residues. CDR1 and CDR2 (germline): SGHTA, FQGNSA. The CDR3 bases that were read are TGTGCCAGCAGGTCAGGGGCTGGGGCCAACGTC. It encodes CASRSGAGANV. The entire CDR3 is CASRSGAGANVLTF. Together with reference TRBV7-2 and TRBJ2-6, the CDR3 gives the full variable domain: GAGVSQSPSNKVTEKGKDVELRCDPISGHTALYWYRQSLGQGLEFLIYFQGNSAPDKSGLPSDRFSAERTGGSVSTLTIQRTQQEDSAVYLCASRSGAGANVLTFGAGSRLTVL.

This clone was recorded a few times. The missing CDR3 end, 3 residues past where the read stops, is filled in from the germline J gene. V and J are TRBV19 and TRBJ2-5; D remains ambiguous. The V gene's germline CDR1 is LNHDA and CDR2 SQIVND (reference sequence). Trimming cost V 4 bases and J 2 bases, with 8 bases left between them. This CDR3 is 13 amino acids long. CDR3 residues: CASSSLKQETQYF. Partial CDR3 DNA: TGTGCCAGTAGTAGTCTAAAACAAGAGACC.

Notes on this clone: The read comes to an end 3 residues before the CDR3 does, leaving the germline J gene to fill in the end. The chain is built from TRBV6-1 and TRBJ1-2, with no clear D. Germline-derived CDR1 and CDR2 are MNHNS and SASEGT. The CDR3 is made up of 14 amino acids. The CDR3 protein is CASSEGITSGGYTF. The covered CDR3 bases are TGTGCCAGCAGTGAGGGAATTACTAGTGGGGGC.

Partial CDR3 DNA: TGCGCCAGCCAGGAGGGACAGAGCTTCTACGAG. It yields the protein CASQEGQSFYE. The entire CDR3 reads CASQEGQSFYEQYF. The V call is TRBV5-1, the J call TRBJ2-7, with D maybe TRBD1 (7 bases). The read falls 3 residues short of the CDR3 end, and the missing part is taken from the germline J gene. Trimming cost V 7 bases and J 3 bases, with 17 bases left between them. Germline CDR1 SGHRS, CDR2 YFSETQ. The CDR3 has 14 amino acids.